Shown below are 25 T cell receptor beta chains from a single sample sequenced in a study of T cells in Graves' hyperthyroidism and ophthalmopathy. Authors of the study amplified TCR beta CDR3 regions from RNA transcripts. When the TCR CDR3 underwent first-round RT-PCR, the HTBI primer set was used. TCRdb analysed the multiplex PCR reads with MiXCR anew, one entry per CDR3 protein. The top ten hold roughly 30% of the sample, which has around 200,000 distinct CDR3 sequences, over 15% seen once. Sequenced input: blood. The source of these receptors is a woman aged 45 to 65 with Graves' hyperthyroidism.

This clonotype was detected many times. The J gene is TRBJ2-3, the V gene TRBV6-5; no reliable D call. V lost 2 bases and J 2 bases, leaving 11 bases between the germline ends. CDR1 MNHEY and CDR2 SVGAGI come from the germline V gene. The CDR3 spans 15 residues. The CDR3 loop is CASSYRDRYTDTQYF. CDR3 sequence (DNA): TGTGCCAGCAGTTACCGTGACCGCTACACAGATACGCAGTATTTT.

This clonotype was seen a handful of times. The rearrangement uses TRBV9 and TRBJ2-2, with D possibly called TRBD1 or TRBD2 (7 bases each). The CDR3 has 14 residues. Germline CDR1 is SGDLS and CDR2 is YYNGEE. V was shortened by 9 bases and J by 2 bases, with 14 bases between the two germline ends. The CDR3 loop is CATTRGGNTGELFF. CDR3 nucleotide sequence: TGTGCCACTACCAGGGGGGGTAACACCGGGGAGCTGTTTTTT.

In this sample, this clonotype turned up a few times. The J gene is TRBJ1-3, the V gene TRBV11-3; no firm D call. With 4 bases removed from V and 2 bases from J, the gap between germline ends came to 6 bases. The CDR3 length is 13 residues. Germline V gene lookup returns CDR1 SGHNT and CDR2 YENEEA. The CDR3 loop reads CASSSYTGNTIYF. The CDR3 nucleotides read TGTGCCAGCAGCTCATATACTGGAAACACCATATATTTT. Using reference TRBV11-3 and TRBJ1-3 for the parts outside the CDR3, the full variable domain is EAGVVQSPRYKIIEKKQPVAFWCNPISGHNTLYWYLQNLGQGPELLIRYENEEAVDDSQLPKDRFSAERLKGVDSTLKIQPAELGDSAVYLCASSSYTGNTIYFGEGSWLTVV.

V gene TRBV5-1 combines with J gene TRBJ1-2; TRBD1 matches 8 bases. CDR3 length equals 15 residues. Germline CDR1 is SGHRS and CDR2 is YFSETQ. Trimming took 4 bases from V and 0 from J; bases not matched to a gene: 5. The CDR3 is CASSRGQASNYGYTF. The CDR3 nucleotides read TGCGCCAGCAGCAGGGGACAGGCTTCTAACTATGGCTACACCTTC.

The V call is TRBV7-8, the J call TRBJ2-7; either TRBD1 or TRBD2 may supply D (7 bases each). The germline V gene encodes CDR1 SGHVS and CDR2 FQNEAQ. This CDR3 contains 15 residues. Between the trimmed V and J ends, which lost 4 bases and 2 bases, there was a span of 15 bases. CDR3 DNA: TGTGCCAGCAGCTCCAACAGGGGAGGGCCCTACGAGCAGTACTTC. Protein product: CASSSNRGGPYEQYF. Combining the CDR3 with reference TRBV7-8 and TRBJ2-7 gives the whole variable domain GAGVSQSPRYKVAKRGQDVALRCDPISGHVSLFWYQQALGQGPEFLTYFQNEAQLDKSGLPSDRFFAERPEGSVSTLKIQRTQQEDSAVYLCASSSNRGGPYEQYFGPGTRLTVT.

This clonotype was observed a handful of times. The chain is built from TRBV18 and TRBJ1-2, with 7 bases lining up with TRBD1. Unmatched junction bases numbered 9, after V lost 3 bases and J lost 2 bases. The CDR3 extends over 16 amino acids. CDR1 and CDR2 (germline): KGHSH, LQKENI. CDR3 bases: TGTGCCAGCTCACCCGGACAGGAGAGAACGAACTATGGCTACACCTTC. This encodes CASSPGQERTNYGYTF.

The V gene is TRBV2, the J gene TRBJ2-5, with TRBD2 matching 9 bases. This CDR3 is built from 15 residues. Germline V gene lookup returns CDR1 SNHLY and CDR2 FYNNEI. Germline trimming cut 6 bases from V and 5 bases from J; bases unmatched to any gene: 10. CDR3 sequence: CASRAQRSGGETQYF. In nucleotides, the CDR3 is TGTGCCAGCAGGGCCCAGCGGAGCGGGGGGGAGACCCAGTACTTC.

The chain employs TRBV4-1 and TRBJ1-2; unclear D gene. V lost 0 bases, J lost 5 bases, and 22 bases lay in between. CDR1 is MGHRA, CDR2 YSYEKL, per germline. This CDR3 is 18 amino acids long. The CDR3 reads CASSQDPSRSSTGYGYTF. CDR3 coding DNA: TGCGCCAGCAGCCAAGATCCTTCGAGGTCCTCAACGGGGTATGGCTACACCTTC.

This clonotype was detected many times. The chain combines TRBV6-5 with TRBJ1-2; 9 bases are a match to TRBD1. Germline CDR1 reads MNHEY; CDR2 reads SVGAGI. The junction had 2 bases not matched to a gene; V was cut back by 0 bases and J by 3 bases. The CDR3 totals 15 residues. For the CDR3, the DNA is TGTGCCAGCAGTTACTCGTGGACAGGGGACTATGGCTACACCTTC. Translating it yields CASSYSWTGDYGYTF.

The chain has TRBV10-1 and TRBJ2-2, with TRBD2 identical over 12 bases. CDR3 length equals 18 residues. CDR1 is WNHNN, CDR2 SYGVQD, per germline (reference sequence). Trimming removed 11 bases from V and 2 bases from J; junction bases left unmatched: 15. The CDR3 bases are TGCGCCCGACACCTCGAACTAGCGGGGGGTCCCAACACCGGGGAGCTGTTTTTT. This codes for CARHLELAGGPNTGELFF.

The rearrangement links TRBV6-2 or TRBV6-3 to TRBJ2-3; TRBD1 aligns across 12 bases. V shed 7 bases and J 3 bases; nucleotides not matched to a gene: 5. CDR3 size: 15 residues. Per the germline V gene, CDR1 is MNHEY and CDR2 is SVGEGT. The CDR3 nucleotides are TGTGCCAGCACCGGGACAGGGGGCGCGACAGATACGCAGTATTTT. This sequence encodes CASTGTGGATDTQYF.

This clonotype was counted ten times or more. The chain couples TRBV7-3 to TRBJ1-2, with no clear D. Per germline, CDR1 SGHTA and CDR2 FQGTGA. Trimming stripped 2 bases from V and 1 base from J, with 2 bases between. The CDR3 covers 12 residues. The CDR3: CASSLVNYGYTF. The CDR3 nucleotides read TGTGCCAGCAGCTTAGTTAACTATGGCTACACCTTC.

This clonotype was found many times. The chain combines TRBV28 with TRBJ2-7, with 9 bases that match TRBD1. The V and J ends lost 3 bases and 1 base, in that order; junction bases with no gene match: 7. From germline, CDR1 is MDHEN and CDR2 SYDVKM. This CDR3 is 16 amino acids long. The CDR3: CASSFVKGTGSYEQYF. The CDR3 DNA follows: TGTGCCAGCAGTTTTGTTAAGGGGACAGGGTCCTACGAGCAGTACTTC.

The chain has TRBV27 and TRBJ2-1, with TRBD2 matching over 8 bases. The CDR3 spans 11 residues. V gave up 6 bases and J gave up 10 bases; unmatched junction bases: 2. Per germline, CDR1 MNHEY and CDR2 SMNVEV (reference sequence). DNA of the CDR3: TGTGCCAGCAGCTCGGGGGGGGAGCAGTTCTTC. This codes for CASSSGGEQFF.

This clonotype was counted ten times or more. This chain uses TRBV6-1 with TRBJ2-7, with D hard to call. Germline loops: CDR1 MNHNS, CDR2 SASEGT. V was shortened by 3 bases and J by 0 bases, with 9 bases between the two germline ends. The CDR3 is 14 residues long. CDR3 DNA: TGTGCCAGCAGTGAGTGGGGAATCTCCTACGAGCAGTACTTC. Translated: CASSEWGISYEQYF.

The table lists this clonotype with many counts. CDR3 residues: CASSFGPPGMNTEAFF. The CDR3 DNA reads TGTGCCAGCAGTTTCGGGCCCCCGGGGATGAACACTGAAGCTTTCTTT. The chain combines TRBV28 with TRBJ1-1, with D hard to call. Germline V gene data show CDR1 as MDHEN and CDR2 as SYDVKM. The CDR3 runs to 16 residues. The V gene lost 3 bases and the J gene lost 0 bases, with 14 bases spanning the gap.

This clonotype was observed many times. This chain uses TRBV29-1 with TRBJ1-1; D gene ambiguous. The CDR3 is 12 residues long. V was clipped by 6 bases and J by 1 base, with 9 bases between them. Germline V CDR1 and CDR2: SQVTM, ANQGSEA. CDR3 DNA sequence: TGCAGCGTCGGACTGTCGAACACTGAAGCTTTCTTT. Protein: CSVGLSNTEAFF.

The rearrangement uses TRBV9 and TRBJ2-3; 13 nucleotides match TRBD2. There are 16 residues in the CDR3. The trim removed 4 bases at V and 4 bases at J, leaving 6 bases unmatched. Germline CDR1 is SGDLS and CDR2 is YYNGEE. For the CDR3, the DNA is TGTGCCAGCAGCAGGGGACTAGCGGGGACACCAGATACGCAGTATTTT. It encodes CASSRGLAGTPDTQYF.

This clonotype was seen many times. The CDR3 sequence is CASSPQEGLGTQYF. In DNA, the CDR3 is TGTGCCAGCAGCCCCCAAGAGGGCCTGGGGACCCAGTACTTC. This rearrangement joins TRBV7-3 to TRBJ2-5, with D maybe TRBD2 (5 bases). V lost 5 bases and J lost 7, with 17 bases in between. The CDR3 loop spans 14 amino acids. The germline V gene encodes CDR1 SGHTA and CDR2 FQGTGA.

This clonotype appeared many times. The chain employs TRBV12-3 or TRBV12-4 and TRBJ1-5, with D tentatively TRBD1 (5 bases). This CDR3 is built from 17 residues. V shed 5 bases and J shed 3 bases, with 20 bases lying between them. The CDR3: CASSAWSIGAPNQPQHF. CDR3 in DNA: TGTGCCAGCAGTGCCTGGTCCATCGGGGCCCCCAATCAGCCCCAGCATTTT.

This clonotype was seen many times. The chain has TRBV24-1 and TRBJ1-1, with TRBD1 as a possible D gene (6 bases). V was clipped by 9 bases and J by 6 bases, with 13 bases between them. The CDR3 runs to 12 residues. Germline V gene lookup returns CDR1 KGHDR and CDR2 SFDVKD. The CDR3 here is CATRGGGAEAFF. Written as DNA, the CDR3 is TGTGCCACCCGAGGGGGGGGGGCTGAAGCTTTCTTT.

This clonotype was found many times. The genes are TRBV20-1 and TRBJ2-1, with 11 nucleotides matching TRBD2. The trim removed 0 bases at V and 3 bases at J, leaving 1 base unmatched. This CDR3 has 15 residues. Germline CDR1 reads DFQATT; CDR2 reads SNEGSKA (reference sequence). The CDR3 DNA follows: TGCAGTGCTAGAGAACTAGCGGGGGACTACAATGAGCAGTTCTTC. It specifies CSARELAGDYNEQFF.

This clonotype was seen many times. The chain links TRBV9 to TRBJ2-3; D unclear. The CDR3 is 16 residues long. Germline V CDR1 and CDR2: SGDLS, YYNGEE. Deletions cut 0 bases from V and 2 bases from J, with 13 bases between. CDR3 nucleotide sequence: TGTGCCAGCAGCGTAGACCGAGGCCCACTCACAGATACGCAGTATTTT. This translates into CASSVDRGPLTDTQYF. Complete variable domain (other parts from reference TRBV9 and TRBJ2-3): DSGVTQTPKHLITATGQRVTLRCSPRSGDLSVYWYQQSLDQGLQFLIQYYNGEERAKGNILERFSAQQFPDLHSELNLSSLELGDSALYFCASSVDRGPLTDTQYFGPGTRLTVL.

This clonotype was found many times. The rearrangement uses TRBV28 and TRBJ2-7; D perhaps matches TRBD1 (6 bases). The CDR3 extends over 13 amino acids. CDR1 and CDR2 (germline): MDHEN, SYDVKM. Between the trimmed V and J ends, which lost 2 bases and 6 bases, there was a span of 11 bases. DNA for the CDR3: TGTGCCAGCAGTTTAAGGGGGTCCCGCGAGCAGTACTTC. The encoded protein is CASSLRGSREQYF.

This clonotype was counted many times. The J gene is TRBJ1-3, the V gene TRBV7-2; a weak D match, TRBD1 (6 bases). Germline loops: CDR1 SGHTA, CDR2 FQGNSA. The CDR3 spans 17 residues. The V end was cut by 5 bases, the J end by 0 bases, with 17 bases between. CDR3 in DNA: TGTGCCAGCAGCCCCACCCCGGGAGGGGGCTCTGGAAACACCATATATTTT. Protein sequence: CASSPTPGGGSGNTIYF.